This T cell receptor (beta chain) is drawn from a study of blood T cell repertoires in COVID-19. Generated by immunoSEQ multiplex PCR, the TCRdb table keeps only in-frame clones and is missing some. The sample lists roughly 180,000 clones; approximately 84% were seen once. The receptor was derived from a human donor in a cohort sampled during active COVID-19. The sample comprised peripheral blood.

This CDR3 reads CASSSGTSGTLGQETQYF. The CDR3 bases are TGTGCCAGCAGCAGCGGGACTAGCGGGACCCTGGGCCAAGAGACCCAGTACTTC. The V call is TRBV13, the J call TRBJ2-5; 13 bases match TRBD2. This CDR3 is 18 amino acids long. The V gene end was trimmed by 5 bases and the J gene end by 1 base; junction bases not matched to a gene: 10. Germline V lookup: CDR1 PRHDT, CDR2 FYEKMQ (reference sequence). The entire variable domain, with the rest obtained from reference TRBV13 and TRBJ2-5, is as follows: AAGVIQSPRHLIKEKRETATLKCYPIPRHDTVYWYQQGPGQDPQFLISFYEKMQSDKGSIPDRFSAQQFSDYHSELNMSSLELGDSALYFCASSSGTSGTLGQETQYFGPGTRLLVL.